Reported below is one T cell receptor (beta chain). The data were taken from a study of blood T cell repertoires in COVID-19. Study-level information: PBMCs, B-cell-depleted T cells, or T cells provided the cDNA or gDNA that made up the material.

This CDR3 has 15 residues. From germline, CDR1 is SGHRS and CDR2 YFSETQ. J was trimmed by 7 bases and V by 4 bases; bases with no gene match: 12. The table came from immunoSEQ multiplex PCR; TCRdb's copy has only in-frame clones and leaves some out. The sample carries over 200,000 clones, around 90% recorded once. The V call is TRBV5-1, the J call TRBJ2-7; 9 bases align to TRBD1. The TCR was taken from a man aged 55-75 years who had recovered from COVID-19. Source material: peripheral blood. The CDR3 spells CASSLPPGQGGEQYF. The CDR3, as DNA: TGCGCCAGCAGCCTCCCCCCGGGACAGGGAGGAGAGCAGTACTTC.